Below, 6 T cell receptor beta chains from the same sample are listed, as sequenced in a study of blood T cell repertoires in COVID-19. Sequenced by immunoSEQ multiplex PCR; TCRdb stores in-frame clones only, minus some. The sample holds hundreds of thousands of clones; over 80% are singletons and the top ten take around 1%. The sample comprised PBMCs or T cells enriched from blood (not recorded which). The receptors derive from a man between 50 and 59 years old who had been exposed to COVID-19.

For this clone: One end of the junction is discordant with germline, which a read error may explain. The rearrangement links TRBV9 to TRBJ2-4; tentatively, D is TRBD2 (6 bases). The length of the CDR3 is 15 residues. Looked up from germline, CDR1 is SGDLS and CDR2 is YYNGEE. CDR3 DNA: TGTGCCAGCAGCGTAGGAACGGGAGCCCAAAACATTCAGTACTTC. It yields the protein CASSVGTGAQNIQYF.

The chain combines TRBV11-3 with TRBJ2-2; a possible D gene is TRBD1 (5 bases). The ends were cut back, 5 bases at V and 0 bases at J, with 10 bases in the middle. Germline loops: CDR1 SGHNT, CDR2 YENEEA. The CDR3 runs to 15 residues. CDR3 in amino acids: CASSTRQTNTGELFF. The DNA of the CDR3 is TGTGCCAGCAGCACCCGACAGACGAACACCGGGGAGCTGTTTTTT.

This clone was recorded once. The chain has TRBV3-1 (or the pseudogene TRBV3-2) and TRBJ2-1; 9 bases map to TRBD2. CDR3 length: 14 amino acids. Per germline, CDR1 LGHDT and CDR2 YNNKEL (reference sequence). Trimming removed 3 bases from V and 7 bases from J; junction bases left unmatched: 4. CDR3 in DNA: TGTGCCAGCAGCCACGGACTAGCGTTGAATGAGCAGTTCTTC. Translated: CASSHGLALNEQFF.

J is TRBJ1-1 and V is TRBV5-1, with D hard to call. The V gene lost 0 bases and the J gene lost 3 bases, with 9 bases spanning the gap. This CDR3 contains 14 residues. Germline loops: CDR1 SGHRS, CDR2 YFSETQ. CDR3 nucleotide sequence: TGCGCCAGCAGCTTGGACGGGAGGGACACTGAAGCTTTCTTT. Its protein is CASSLDGRDTEAFF.

CDR3 in amino acids: CASSFSMNTGELFF. In nucleotides, the CDR3 is TGCGCCAGCAGCTTTTCCATGAACACCGGGGAGCTGTTTTTT. This chain uses TRBV5-1 with TRBJ2-2; D remains unclear. V lost 2 bases, J lost 1 base, and 6 bases lay in between. CDR3 length equals 14 residues. Looked up from germline, CDR1 is SGHRS and CDR2 is YFSETQ.

The rearrangement links TRBV24-1 to TRBJ1-5, with D perhaps matching TRBD1 (5 bases). Germline V gene sequence: CDR1 KGHDR, CDR2 SFDVKD. V was cut by 5 bases and J by 4 bases, with 11 bases left in between. The CDR3 totals 14 residues. The CDR3 DNA reads as TGTGCCACCAGTGGCCTTGGGGGGAATCAGCCCCAGCATTTT. The encoded protein is CATSGLGGNQPQHF.